The 21 T cell receptor beta chains below all came from one sample that was sequenced in a study of T cell repertoires in cytomegalovirus infection. TCRdb recomputed calls from the reads with MiXCR, one row per CDR3 protein. The data show around 300,000 distinct CDR3 sequences, with more than 20% seen just once and 14% held by the top ten. The sequencing sample was made of PBMCs. The source of these receptors is a human donor in good health (CMV status not recorded). Some clones in this sample may be carry-over from other donors' samples.

In regard to this clonotype: A much larger clone lies a single base off, so this may be a read error. The chain recombines TRBV7-8 with TRBJ2-2; D tentatively reads TRBD1 or TRBD2 (5 bases each). Germline lookup yields CDR1 SGHVS and CDR2 FQNEAQ. Trimming cost V 5 bases and J 5 bases, with 15 bases left between them. The CDR3 length is 15 residues. CDR3 protein: CASSLIEGITGELFF. DNA of the CDR3: TGTGCCAGCAGCCTTATAGAGGGGATAACCGGGGAGCTGTTTTTT.

This clonotype was counted a few times. The chain carries TRBV2 and TRBJ1-2, with 7 bases matching TRBD1. Germline V CDR1 and CDR2: SNHLY, FYNNEI. After removal of 3 bases from V and 7 bases from J, the junction contained 11 bases not matched to a gene. The CDR3 runs 15 residues. Written as DNA, the CDR3 is TGTGCCAGCAGTGACCAGACGAGGGGGCTGGGTGGCTACACCTTC. Translated, it gives CASSDQTRGLGGYTF.

The chain carries TRBV6-1 and TRBJ2-5, with unresolved D. Trimming shortened V by 2 bases and J by 0 bases, and 10 bases separated the two germline ends. The CDR3 contains 15 residues. Germline V gene data show CDR1 as MNHNS and CDR2 as SASEGT. The CDR3 reads CASSEQNLYQETQYF. CDR3 in DNA: TGTGCCAGCAGTGAACAGAACTTGTACCAAGAGACCCAGTACTTC.

In this sample, this clonotype turned up a few times. The chain links TRBV20-1 to TRBJ2-5, with TRBD2 matching over 12 bases. Germline V CDR1 and CDR2: DFQATT, SNEGSKA (reference sequence). This CDR3 is 14 amino acids long. Trimming cost V 5 bases and J 4 bases; bases outside gene matches: 5. In DNA form, the CDR3 reads TGCAGTGCTGAACCGGGACTAGCGGGAGAGACCCAGTACTTC. Amino acids: CSAEPGLAGETQYF.

This clonotype was seen many times. The J gene is TRBJ1-1, the V gene TRBV6-2 or TRBV6-3; D is unclear. The germline CDR1 and CDR2 sequences are MNHEY and SVGEGT. The length of the CDR3 is 13 residues. Trimming removed 0 bases from V and 4 bases from J, with 6 bases in between. CDR3 amino acids: CASSYSGTTEAFF. DNA of the CDR3: TGTGCCAGCAGTTACTCTGGTACCACTGAAGCTTTCTTT.

The J gene is TRBJ2-1, the V gene TRBV28; tentatively, D is TRBD1 (6 bases). The CDR3 contains 11 residues. The germline gives CDR1 MDHEN, CDR2 SYDVKM. Trimming shortened V by 3 bases and J by 14 bases, and 11 bases separated the two germline ends. The DNA of the CDR3 is TGTGCCAGCAGTTTCCAGGGGTTGGAGTTCTTC. As protein: CASSFQGLEFF.

This clonotype has just a few counts. This sequence joins TRBV28 and TRBJ2-5; D is unresolved. V lost 3 bases and J 1 base, leaving 12 bases between the germline ends. The CDR3 is 15 amino acids. Looked up from germline, CDR1 is MDHEN and CDR2 is SYDVKM. CDR3 DNA sequence: TGTGCCAGCAGTTTCGCCCGGGCCGCCCAAGAGACCCAGTACTTC. Protein: CASSFARAAQETQYF.

This clonotype was seen repeatedly, ten times or more. The chain uses TRBV7-2 and TRBJ1-2, with D possibly TRBD1 on 5 matching bases. The CDR3 consists of 15 residues. Trimming removed 2 bases at V and 8 bases at J, with 18 bases between. The V gene's germline CDR1 is SGHTA and CDR2 FQGNSA. CDR3 nucleotide sequence: TGTGCCAGCAGCTTACTCAATACAGGATCCCCAGGCTACACCTTC. Protein sequence: CASSLLNTGSPGYTF.

This clonotype came up a few times. The chain is built from TRBV29-1 and TRBJ1-2; D may be TRBD1 (5 bases). CDR1 is SQVTM and CDR2 is ANQGSEA in the germline V gene. V gave up 4 bases and J gave up 4 bases, with 13 bases separating them. The CDR3 covers 13 residues. The CDR3 region has the DNA TGCAGCGTTGGGGCAGGGTCTAGCTATGGCTACACCTTC. Protein sequence: CSVGAGSSYGYTF.

This clonotype showed up many times. CDR3 protein: CASSLVGGWDEQYF. In nucleotides, the CDR3 is TGTGCCAGCAGTTTGGTCGGGGGATGGGACGAGCAGTACTTC. The chain uses TRBV28 and TRBJ2-7; D perhaps matches TRBD2 (6 bases). This CDR3 is built from 14 residues. V gave up 3 bases and J gave up 5 bases, with 14 bases separating them. Germline assignment: CDR1 MDHEN and CDR2 SYDVKM.

The chain carries TRBV14 and TRBJ2-7, with D possibly being TRBD1 (6 bases). Germline V CDR1 and CDR2: SGHDN, FVKESK. This CDR3 comprises 15 residues. The germline V and J ends were trimmed by 4 bases and 3 bases, with 16 bases remaining between them. CDR3 sequence (DNA): TGTGCCAGCAGCCCCAAGGGACAAGGTAACTACGAGCAGTACTTC. Its translation is CASSPKGQGNYEQYF.

This clonotype appeared many times. V is TRBV28 and J is TRBJ2-7; TRBD1 is a possible D gene (6 bases). The CDR3 totals 15 residues. V was clipped by 4 bases and J by 6 bases, with 19 bases between them. CDR1 is MDHEN, CDR2 SYDVKM, per germline. The CDR3 sequence: CASSSPTGSPPEQYF. The CDR3 DNA is TGTGCCAGCAGTTCTCCGACAGGCTCCCCACCCGAGCAGTACTTC.

This clonotype was counted between two and nine times. The gene calls are TRBV3-1 and TRBJ2-3; 11 bases fit TRBD2. Germline V gene data show CDR1 as LGHDT and CDR2 as YNNKEL (reference sequence). Unmatched junction bases numbered 8, after V lost 0 bases and J lost 0 bases. The CDR3 has 19 residues. In DNA, the CDR3 is TGTGCCAGCAGCCAAGATGTGGCTAGCGGGAGGTTAAGCACAGATACGCAGTATTTT. It encodes CASSQDVASGRLSTDTQYF.

This clonotype has a handful of counts. The CDR3 nucleotides are TGCAGTCCATCTCGGGGATTGGGGCCGGCTAAAGAGACCCAGTACTTC. Encoded protein: CSPSRGLGPAKETQYF. The V gene is TRBV20-1, the J gene TRBJ2-5; the D call may be TRBD1 or TRBD2 (5 bases each). This CDR3 comprises 16 residues. The V and J ends lost 8 bases and 3 bases respectively, with 25 bases between them. CDR1 is DFQATT and CDR2 is SNEGSKA in the germline V gene (reference sequence).

There are many counts of this clonotype. The V and J genes are TRBV19 and TRBJ1-5; TRBD1 matches 7 bases. The trim removed 8 bases at V and 3 bases at J, leaving 7 bases unmatched. Germline CDR1 LNHDA, CDR2 SQIVND (reference sequence). The CDR3 runs 14 residues. The CDR3 here is CASWPGQLNQPQHF. CDR3 sequence (DNA): TGTGCCAGTTGGCCGGGACAGCTCAATCAGCCCCAGCATTTT.

In its sample, this clonotype was seen a few times. This sequence joins TRBV15 and TRBJ2-7; D perhaps matches TRBD2 (6 bases). This CDR3 has 14 amino acids. CDR1 and CDR2 (germline): LNHNV, YYDKDF (reference sequence). Between the trimmed V and J ends, which lost 5 bases and 0 bases, there was a span of 11 bases. CDR3 DNA sequence: TGTGCCACCAGCCGGCGGGAAAGCTCCTACGAGCAGTACTTC. Protein sequence: CATSRRESSYEQYF.

This clonotype appeared a single time. CDR3 nucleotide sequence: TGCGCCAGCAGCCCCGAACGGGCGGATGGCTACACCTTC. This encodes CASSPERADGYTF. The chain carries TRBV5-1 and TRBJ1-2; no firm D call. Germline V CDR1 and CDR2: SGHRS, YFSETQ. The CDR3 extends over 13 amino acids. Between the trimmed V and J ends, which lost 4 bases and 6 bases, there was a span of 13 bases.

The gene calls are TRBV19 and TRBJ1-3; 8 bases match TRBD1. The CDR3 extends over 15 amino acids. The V segment lost 6 bases and the J segment 4 bases; nucleotides outside the gene matches: 8. The germline CDR1 and CDR2 sequences are LNHDA and SQIVND (reference sequence). The chain's CDR3 is CASSSGGAEGNTIYF. The CDR3 region has the DNA TGTGCCAGTAGCTCAGGGGGCGCGGAAGGAAACACCATATATTTT.

In its sample, this clonotype was seen many times. CDR3: CASSLDLGQGNGYTF. The CDR3 DNA reads TGTGCCAGCAGCTTAGATCTGGGACAGGGAAATGGCTACACCTTC. The chain recombines TRBV7-2 with TRBJ1-2; 9 nucleotides agree with TRBD1. Losses at the gene ends were 1 base for V and 6 bases for J; bases not matched to a gene: 6. This CDR3 has 15 amino acids. Germline V gene data show CDR1 as SGHTA and CDR2 as FQGNSA.

The J gene is TRBJ1-1, the V gene TRBV20-1; D may be TRBD1 (6 bases). V was trimmed by 0 bases and J by 5 bases, leaving 16 bases between them. The CDR3 is 15 amino acids. Germline V gene lookup returns CDR1 DFQATT and CDR2 SNEGSKA (reference sequence). CDR3 residues: CSARDPARGGTEAFF. The CDR3 DNA follows: TGCAGTGCTAGAGATCCCGCGAGGGGGGGAACTGAAGCTTTCTTT.

The rearrangement uses TRBV29-1 and TRBJ2-1; perhaps D is TRBD1 or TRBD2 (5 bases each). The CDR3 consists of 14 residues. The V end was cut by 7 bases, the J end by 8 bases, with 21 bases between. Germline V CDR1 and CDR2: SQVTM, ANQGSEA. The DNA for the CDR3 is TGCAGCGGACACCGGGACCGGAATCTCTATGAGCAGTTCTTC. Translation gives CSGHRDRNLYEQFF.